The T cell receptor beta chain described here comes from a study of T cell clonality in common variable immunodeficiency. Overall study findings and caveats: CVID subjects shared fewer TCRbeta clones than healthy controls did.

This clone was recorded at least ten times. The antigen remains unidentified. The CDR3 end is not reached by the read, which stops 3 residues before it; the germline J gene fills it in. The length of the CDR3 is 14 residues. Trimming took off 3 bases at V and 2 bases at J, with 10 bases between the two ends. In germline, CDR1 is KGHSH, CDR2 LQKENI. Each donor provided about 5 to 8 ml of heparinized whole blood. CVID and control samples used equivalent genomic DNA input. The table came from immunoSEQ multiplex PCR; TCRdb's copy has only in-frame clones and leaves some out. In total the sample includes about 60,000 clones, none of them seen once.

The V call is TRBV18, the J call TRBJ1-2; D might be TRBD1 (6 bases). This sequence was found in a person aged 18 to 75 in good health. The source material was peripheral blood mononuclear cells. Incomplete CDR3 DNA: TGTGCCAGCTCACCTAAGGACAGCAACTATGGC. This translates into CASSPKDSNYG. The complete CDR3 reads CASSPKDSNYGYTF.